This passage covers 29 T cell receptor beta chains from one sample sequenced in a study of cytomegalovirus exposure and HLA in healthy donors. The PCR used 60 Vbeta and 13 Jbeta primers. The repertoire was sequenced with immunoSEQ multiplex PCR; TCRdb's copy has only in-frame clones and lacks some. The repertoire consists of roughly 90,000 clones, with around 79% occurring once and the leading ten covering under 5.5%. The sequencing input was PBMCs. The receptors were sampled from a woman aged 35 to 49 in good health and CMV-seropositive.

The V gene is TRBV5-1, the J gene TRBJ1-5, with a possible D match to TRBD1 (6 bases). Germline V gene data show CDR1 as SGHRS and CDR2 as YFSETQ. The ends were cut back, 5 bases at V and 7 bases at J, with 19 bases in the middle. The CDR3 contains 15 residues. CDR3 in DNA: TGCGCCAGCAGTATTGTGGGGGGGGCGGGCCAGCCCCAGCATTTT. Translation: CASSIVGGAGQPQHF. Full variable domain (rest looked up from reference TRBV5-1 and TRBJ1-5): KAGVTQTPRYLIKTRGQQVTLSCSPISGHRSVSWYQQTPGQGLQFLFEYFSETQRNKGNFPGRFSGRQFSNSRSEMNVSTLELGDSALYLCASSIVGGAGQPQHFGDGTRLSIL.

The rearrangement joins TRBV27 to TRBJ1-1; D is possibly TRBD1 (6 bases). Deletions cut 5 bases from V and 1 base from J, with 14 bases between. CDR1 is MNHEY, CDR2 SMNVEV, per germline (reference sequence). The CDR3 is 15 amino acids. CDR3 sequence: CASSPSLTGNTEAFF. The CDR3 bases are TGTGCCAGCAGTCCATCGTTGACAGGGAACACTGAAGCTTTCTTT.

The chain couples TRBV6-5 to TRBJ2-5, with TRBD1 identical over 8 bases. The better agreement between TRBJ2-7 and the DNA end casts doubt on the J call. The length of the CDR3 is 15 residues. CDR1 is MNHEY, CDR2 SVGAGI, per germline. The CDR3 spells CASSYLPTGVYEQYF. CDR3 nucleotides: TGTGCCAGCAGTTACCTACCGACAGGGGTATACGAGCAGTACTTC.

V gene TRBV19 combines with J gene TRBJ1-4; TRBD1 might be the D (5 bases). This CDR3 region has 17 residues. V lost 7 bases and J 7 bases, leaving 25 bases between the germline ends. Germline V gene data show CDR1 as LNHDA and CDR2 as SQIVND (reference sequence). In nucleotides, the CDR3 is TGTGCCAGTACGGACCAGGGAACATTTCTCGCCACTGAAAAACTGTTTTTT. It yields the protein CASTDQGTFLATEKLFF.

In this sample, this clone turned up once. The rearrangement joins TRBV9 to TRBJ2-1, with TRBD2 matching over 12 bases. CDR1 SGDLS and CDR2 YYNGEE come from the germline V gene. CDR3 size: 19 residues. V was pared by 3 bases and J by 0 bases, with 10 bases of the junction left unmatched. The CDR3 sequence: CASSAGGRGLAGSYNEQFF. CDR3 coding DNA: TGTGCCAGCAGCGCCGGTGGAAGGGGACTAGCGGGCTCCTACAATGAGCAGTTCTTC.

This clone came up a few times. The gene calls are TRBV2 and TRBJ2-3, with 13 positions matching TRBD2. Germline trimming cut 3 bases from V and 4 bases from J; bases unmatched to any gene: 16. The CDR3 is 20 residues long. Germline V gene sequence: CDR1 SNHLY, CDR2 FYNNEI. CDR3 residues: CASSDPSGGLAGESADTQYF. For the CDR3, the DNA is TGTGCCAGCAGTGACCCCAGCGGCGGACTAGCGGGAGAATCTGCAGATACGCAGTATTTT.

The CDR3 region is CASSPGGSSYEQYF. Written as DNA, the CDR3 is TGTGCCAGCAGCCCCGGCGGCAGCTCCTACGAGCAGTACTTC. The J gene is TRBJ2-7, the V gene TRBV7-2, with D unclear. The length of the CDR3 is 14 residues. CDR1 SGHTA and CDR2 FQGNSA come from the germline V gene. Trimming shortened V by 5 bases and J by 0 bases, and 11 bases separated the two germline ends.

With regard to this clone: A read error may produce the germline difference seen at one junction end. V usage is TRBV7-7 and J usage is TRBJ2-1; 10 positions agree with TRBD2. Germline CDR1 reads SSHAT; CDR2 reads FNYEAQ (reference sequence). The CDR3 loop spans 14 amino acids. The CDR3 here is CASSLSGTSAEQFF. The CDR3 DNA sequence: TGTGCTAGCAGCTTATCCGGGACTAGCGCTGAGCAGTTCTTC.

This chain links TRBV7-8 with TRBJ1-4; D is uncertain. There are 13 residues in the CDR3. The V gene lost 5 bases and the J gene lost 6 bases, with 10 bases spanning the gap. Germline CDR1 and CDR2: SGHVS and FQNEAQ. The CDR3 region has the DNA TGTGCCAGCAGCCCGGGGTGGGATGAAAAACTGTTTTTT. This translates into CASSPGWDEKLFF.

To note about this clone: One end of the junction varies from germline; a read error may be responsible. This chain links TRBV14 with TRBJ1-1; 7 nucleotides agree with TRBD1. CDR3 length: 13 amino acids. From germline, CDR1 is SGHDN and CDR2 FVKESK. CDR3 region: CASSHDMTGPTGF. In DNA, the CDR3 is TGTGCCAGCAGCCACGATATGACAGGGCCCACAGGATTT. The entire variable domain, with the rest obtained from reference TRBV14 and TRBJ1-1, is as follows: EAGVTQFPSHSVIEKGQTVTLRCDPISGHDNLYWYRRVMGKEIKFLLHFVKESKQDESGMPNNRFLAERTGGTYSTLKVQPAELEDSGVYFCASSHDMTGPTGFGQGTRLTVV.

This clone showed up just a few times. The sample contains more than one DNA sequence encoding this CDR3. The chain has TRBV4-2 and TRBJ2-3, with TRBD2 matching 13 bases. V lost 0 bases and J lost 5; bases outside the gene matches: 8. Per germline, CDR1 LGHNA and CDR2 YNFKEQ. This CDR3 region has 18 residues. In DNA, the CDR3 is TGTGCCAGCAGCCAAGAACGGGGACTAGCGGGATGGGGAGATACGCAGTATTTT. Amino acids: CASSQERGLAGWGDTQYF.

This clone occurred a few times. This chain connects TRBV7-3 to TRBJ2-1; D unclear. CDR1 and CDR2 from the germline V gene are SGHTA and FQGTGA. V lost 5 bases, J lost 8 bases, and 10 bases lay in between. This CDR3 region has 12 residues. DNA of the CDR3: TGTGCCAGCAGCCTAGACGCGGATGAGCAGTTCTTC. It is translated as CASSLDADEQFF.

V is TRBV29-1 and J is TRBJ2-5; D gene uncertain. The DNA end favors TRBJ2-7, so the J call may be wrong. This CDR3 spans 11 amino acids. Germline CDR1 reads SQVTM; CDR2 reads ANQGSEA. The CDR3 protein is CSAEWNYEQYF. The CDR3 DNA sequence: TGCAGCGCCGAGTGGAACTACGAGCAGTACTTC.

This clone was observed a handful of times. V gene TRBV6-1 combines with J gene TRBJ2-5, with 8 bases identical to TRBD2. Germline CDR1 reads MNHNS; CDR2 reads SASEGT. With V trimmed by 8 bases and J by 0 bases, 5 bases remained unmatched. CDR3 length: 14 residues. The DNA for the CDR3 is TGTGCCAGCGGGCGGGAGGCTTACCAAGAGACCCAGTACTTC. It encodes CASGREAYQETQYF.

This rearrangement joins TRBV10-3 to TRBJ1-5, with D unresolved. V was shortened by 0 bases and J by 7 bases, with 7 bases between the two germline ends. Germline V gene sequence: CDR1 ENHRY, CDR2 SYGVKD. The CDR3 consists of 13 residues. CDR3 in amino acids: CAISESEKQPQHF. CDR3 coding DNA: TGTGCCATCAGTGAGTCGGAGAAACAGCCCCAGCATTTT.

This rearrangement joins TRBV5-5 to TRBJ2-5, with 7 bases that match TRBD1. The end of the DNA aligns better with TRBJ2-7, so the J call may be wrong. The CDR3 runs 16 residues. Germline assignment: CDR1 SGHKS and CDR2 YYEKEE (reference sequence). CDR3 sequence reads: CASSVLTGEVSYEQYF. CDR3 in DNA: TGTGCCAGCAGCGTCCTTACAGGGGAAGTTTCCTACGAGCAGTACTTC.

The sample holds one count of this clone. V usage is TRBV5-4 and J usage is TRBJ2-1, with TRBD2 matching 14 bases. CDR1 and CDR2 (germline): SGHNT, YYREEE (reference sequence). Trimming at V came to 0 bases and at J to 0 bases, leaving 5 bases not matched to a gene. This CDR3 region has 19 residues. DNA of the CDR3: TGTGCCAGCAGCTTGGGACTAGCGGGAGGGAGGAGCTCCTACAATGAGCAGTTCTTC. Amino acid sequence: CASSLGLAGGRSSYNEQFF.

The chain uses TRBV5-1 and TRBJ2-7; a weak D match, TRBD1 (6 bases). V gave up 4 bases and J gave up 7 bases, with 15 bases separating them. This CDR3 has 13 residues. Germline V gene sequence: CDR1 SGHRS, CDR2 YFSETQ. The CDR3 sequence: CASSLLTGIEQYF. DNA for the CDR3: TGCGCCAGCAGCCTACTTACAGGGATAGAGCAGTACTTC. Drawing the rest from reference TRBV5-1 and TRBJ2-7, the complete variable domain is KAGVTQTPRYLIKTRGQQVTLSCSPISGHRSVSWYQQTPGQGLQFLFEYFSETQRNKGNFPGRFSGRQFSNSRSEMNVSTLELGDSALYLCASSLLTGIEQYFGPGTRLTVT.

The chain has TRBV6-1 and TRBJ2-7; 11 bases line up with TRBD2. The germline CDR1 and CDR2 sequences are MNHNS and SASEGT. J gave up 1 base and V 5 bases, and 1 base lay outside the gene matches. CDR3 length: 14 amino acids. The CDR3 bases are TGTGCCAGCAGTACTAGCGGGAGTTCCTACGAGCAGTACTTC. This encodes CASSTSGSSYEQYF.

The V gene is TRBV9, the J gene TRBJ2-5; 8 bases map to TRBD1. The length of the CDR3 is 15 residues. The V segment lost 3 bases and the J segment 7 bases; nucleotides outside the gene matches: 11. Germline V CDR1 and CDR2: SGDLS, YYNGEE. CDR3 nucleotide sequence: TGTGCCAGCAGCGGGGGACAGGAAGGGCCTTGGACCCAGTACTTC. Translated: CASSGGQEGPWTQYF.

This rearrangement joins TRBV5-1 to TRBJ2-7; a possible D gene is TRBD2 (6 bases). The CDR3 is made up of 13 amino acids. Germline V gives CDR1 SGHRS, CDR2 YFSETQ. V lost 0 bases and J 4 bases, leaving 8 bases between the germline ends. Here the CDR3 reads CASSLAGRYEQYF. The CDR3 region has the DNA TGCGCCAGCAGCTTGGCCGGGAGATACGAGCAGTACTTC.

The CDR3 is CASSSGGQGSIEQYF. CDR3 in DNA: TGTGCCAGCAGCTCGGGGGGACAGGGGTCAATCGAGCAGTACTTC. This chain connects TRBV5-4 to TRBJ2-7, with 10 bases lining up with TRBD1. CDR1 and CDR2 (germline): SGHNT, YYREEE (reference sequence). With 3 bases clipped from V and 6 bases from J, the junction kept 9 bases outside the gene matches. This CDR3 comprises 15 residues.

Concerning this clone: An end of the junction does not agree with germline; a read error may underlie this. The chain carries TRBV5-1 and TRBJ2-7; 9 positions agree with TRBD1. CDR1 is SGHRS and CDR2 is YFSETQ in the germline V gene. The CDR3 loop spans 15 amino acids. CDR3: CASRLDRGIAYEQYF. The CDR3 region has the DNA TGCGCCAGCAGGTTGGACAGGGGTATAGCCTACGAGCAGTACTTC.

The chain carries TRBV19 and TRBJ2-7; TRBD1 might be the D (5 bases). V lost 5 bases and J 1 base, leaving 9 bases between the germline ends. Per the germline V gene, CDR1 is LNHDA and CDR2 is SQIVND (reference sequence). CDR3 length: 13 amino acids. The CDR3 protein is CASSPTASYEQYF. In nucleotides, the CDR3 is TGTGCCAGTAGTCCGACAGCTTCCTACGAGCAGTACTTC.

V gene TRBV27 combines with J gene TRBJ2-3; 8 nucleotides agree with TRBD2. J gave up 4 bases and V 5 bases, and 17 bases lay outside the gene matches. Per the germline V gene, CDR1 is MNHEY and CDR2 is SMNVEV (reference sequence). This CDR3 is built from 18 residues. CDR3 protein: CASSPIHLSAGAADTQYF. CDR3 bases: TGTGCCAGCAGTCCGATACATTTATCAGCGGGAGCCGCAGATACGCAGTATTTT.

This rearrangement joins TRBV5-1 to TRBJ2-6; 7 positions agree with TRBD1. Trimming took 4 bases from V and 2 from J; bases not matched to a gene: 3. Germline CDR1 reads SGHRS; CDR2 reads YFSETQ. The CDR3 consists of 15 residues. The CDR3 nucleotides are TGCGCCAGCAGCCCGGGACAGCCTGGGGCCAACGTCCTGACTTTC. Its protein product is CASSPGQPGANVLTF.

The CDR3 sequence: CASSLGDRGYEQYF. For the CDR3, the DNA is TGTGCCAGCAGCTTAGGGGACAGGGGCTACGAGCAGTACTTC. The gene calls are TRBV11-3 and TRBJ2-7; TRBD1 matches at 10 bases. The germline V gene has CDR1 SGHNT and CDR2 YENEEA. With V trimmed by 1 base and J by 3 bases, 0 bases remained unmatched. The CDR3 extends over 14 amino acids.

The gene calls are TRBV27 and TRBJ2-1; 8 positions match TRBD2. Trimming at V came to 5 bases and at J to 2 bases, leaving 11 bases not matched to a gene. CDR1 is MNHEY and CDR2 is SMNVEV in the germline V gene (reference sequence). CDR3 size: 17 residues. CDR3 residues: CASSPGGQQNPYNEQFF. The CDR3 nucleotides read TGTGCCAGCAGTCCGGGAGGGCAGCAAAATCCCTACAATGAGCAGTTCTTC.

CDR3 sequence (DNA): TGCGCCAGCAGACCTGGGACAGGGGAGAGTCAGCCCCAGCATTTT. It specifies CASRPGTGESQPQHF. V and J are TRBV5-1 and TRBJ1-5, with 10 bases that match TRBD1. From germline, CDR1 is SGHRS and CDR2 YFSETQ. This CDR3 contains 15 residues. The V and J ends lost 5 bases and 6 bases, in that order; junction bases with no gene match: 8.